Each of the 20 T cell receptor beta chains below was sequenced from the same sample in a study of shared T cell receptors in the human thymus. Only in-frame clones appear in the TCRdb table, and some are missing; sequencing was by immunoSEQ multiplex PCR. The data hold hundreds of thousands of clones, with roughly 86% observed a single time. The same sample was also used in a study of human thymus T cells.

The sequenced material came from thymocytes. The receptors stem from a boy younger than two with a congenital heart defect.

This chain joins TRBV18 and TRBJ1-1; no clear D. Germline CDR1 and CDR2: KGHSH and LQKENI. This CDR3 is 12 amino acids long. V gave up 0 bases and J gave up 11 bases, with 10 bases separating them. CDR3 bases: TGTGCCAGCTCACCACCGGGAGGGTACGCTTTCTTT. Translated: CASSPPGGYAFF.

The chain uses TRBV15 and TRBJ1-1; D may be TRBD1 (5 bases). Germline values: CDR1 LNHNV, CDR2 YYDKDF (reference sequence). This CDR3 region has 14 residues. V was trimmed by 3 bases and J by 3 bases, leaving 11 bases between them. The CDR3: CATSSPGGDTEAFF. CDR3 nucleotide sequence: TGTGCCACCAGCAGTCCGGGGGGAGACACTGAAGCTTTCTTT.

V usage is TRBV28 and J usage is TRBJ1-5, with 8 bases fitting TRBD1. Germline values: CDR1 MDHEN, CDR2 SYDVKM. Trimming cost V 7 bases and J 2 bases; bases outside gene matches: 13. CDR3 length: 17 residues. This CDR3 reads CASTLGLGQEGNQPQHF. The CDR3 region has the DNA TGTGCCAGCACCTTAGGGCTGGGACAGGAGGGCAATCAGCCCCAGCATTTT.

The chain carries TRBV6-5 and TRBJ2-7; the match to TRBD1 covers 8 bases. V was pared by 2 bases and J by 4 bases, with 10 bases of the junction left unmatched. The CDR3 covers 16 residues. Germline V gene lookup returns CDR1 MNHEY and CDR2 SVGAGI. The CDR3 here is CASSYGPADRDYEQYF. CDR3 coding DNA: TGTGCCAGCAGTTACGGGCCTGCGGACAGGGATTACGAGCAGTACTTC.

Regarding this clone: Other DNA sequences within the sample encode an identical CDR3. The CDR3 region is CASSSGQNTEAFF. Here the CDR3 DNA reads TGCGCCAGCTCCTCGGGACAGAACACTGAAGCTTTCTTT. This rearrangement joins TRBV5-1 to TRBJ1-1, with D possibly being TRBD1 (6 bases). Germline lookup yields CDR1 SGHRS and CDR2 YFSETQ. The CDR3 is 13 amino acids. V dropped 7 bases and J dropped 1 base, with 11 bases sitting between them.

The chain links TRBV4-1 to TRBJ1-5; the match to TRBD1 covers 9 bases. V shed 4 bases and J 5 bases; nucleotides not matched to a gene: 3. Germline loops: CDR1 MGHRA, CDR2 YSYEKL. There are 14 residues in the CDR3. Here the CDR3 DNA reads TGCGCCAGCAGCCCGGGACAGGGCTATCAGCCCCAGCATTTT. Translating gives CASSPGQGYQPQHF.

This chain joins TRBV4-3 and TRBJ2-3, with 8 bases that match TRBD2. After removal of 2 bases from V and 2 bases from J, the junction contained 6 bases not matched to a gene. From germline, CDR1 is LGHNA and CDR2 YSLEER. This CDR3 comprises 16 residues. The CDR3 region is CASSQSGGEFTDTQYF. The CDR3 region has the DNA TGCGCCAGCAGCCAATCGGGGGGGGAGTTCACAGATACGCAGTATTTT.

The rearrangement uses TRBV11-2 and TRBJ1-2; 10 bases map to TRBD1. CDR1 and CDR2 from the germline V gene are SGHAT and FQNNGV. There are 16 residues in the CDR3. The V and J ends lost 5 bases and 2 bases, in that order; junction bases with no gene match: 8. The CDR3: CASSPRDRGENYGYTF. CDR3 nucleotides: TGTGCCAGCAGCCCCCGGGACAGGGGTGAAAACTATGGCTACACCTTC.

The rearrangement links TRBV9 to TRBJ2-3, with a weak D call TRBD2 (6 bases). The germline V gene has CDR1 SGDLS and CDR2 YYNGEE. The CDR3 has 17 residues. Trimming took off 0 bases at V and 1 base at J, with 15 bases between the two ends. CDR3 DNA: TGTGCCAGCAGCGTAGAATTTGCGGGATTGGGCACAGATACGCAGTATTTT. It translates to CASSVEFAGLGTDTQYF.

This sequence joins TRBV7-2 and TRBJ1-3; 8 bases line up with TRBD1. V trimming: 2 bases; J trimming: 2 bases; junction bases outside the gene matches: 5. This CDR3 is 16 amino acids long. Per the germline V gene, CDR1 is SGHTA and CDR2 is FQGNSA. DNA for the CDR3: TGTGCCAGCAGCTTAACAGGACAGGGAACTGGAAACACCATATATTTT. Encoded protein: CASSLTGQGTGNTIYF.

The V gene is TRBV5-6, the J gene TRBJ2-3, with D perhaps matching TRBD2 (5 bases). CDR1 and CDR2 (germline): SGHDT, YYEEEE. The CDR3 consists of 16 residues. The V end lost 9 bases, the J end lost 3 bases, and 23 bases lay between the germline ends. The CDR3 is CATSETGTTVTDTQYF. Written as DNA, the CDR3 is TGTGCCACCTCGGAGACGGGAACGACGGTGACAGATACGCAGTATTTT.

The rearrangement uses TRBV7-2 and TRBJ1-1, with D possibly being TRBD1 (6 bases). Germline V gene data show CDR1 as SGHTA and CDR2 as FQGNSA. The CDR3 extends over 16 amino acids. The V gene lost 1 base and the J gene lost 3 bases, with 15 bases spanning the gap. Here the CDR3 reads CASSLGGPRGDTEAFF. CDR3 in DNA: TGTGCCAGCAGCTTAGGGGGGCCCAGGGGCGACACTGAAGCTTTCTTT.

The CDR3 spells CASSLEADTIYF. The CDR3 DNA is TGTGCCAGCAGCTTGGAAGCGGACACCATATATTTT. The V call is TRBV5-6, the J call TRBJ1-3, with D hard to call. The ends were cut back, 0 bases at V and 8 bases at J, with 6 bases in the middle. The CDR3 runs to 12 residues. Germline CDR1 SGHDT, CDR2 YYEEEE.

The chain has TRBV28 and TRBJ2-3; maybe TRBD2 (6 bases). The length of the CDR3 is 16 residues. V lost 6 bases and J 1 base, leaving 17 bases between the germline ends. Germline assignment: CDR1 MDHEN and CDR2 SYDVKM. The CDR3, as DNA: TGTGCCAGCAGCCGGACGGACGGGGGAGGCACAGATACGCAGTATTTT. Translation gives CASSRTDGGGTDTQYF.

The rearrangement uses TRBV7-2 and TRBJ2-7; TRBD2 agrees at 12 bases. J gave up 1 base and V 5 bases, and 9 bases lay outside the gene matches. Germline V lookup: CDR1 SGHTA, CDR2 FQGNSA. The CDR3 contains 17 residues. For the CDR3, the DNA is TGTGCCAGCAGCCTCAGACTAGCGGGAGTTCCTTCCTACGAGCAGTACTTC. Translation: CASSLRLAGVPSYEQYF.

The chain couples TRBV27 to TRBJ1-4; maybe TRBD1 (5 bases). Germline values: CDR1 MNHEY, CDR2 SMNVEV (reference sequence). The CDR3 has 15 residues. The V gene lost 8 bases and the J gene lost 8 bases, with 21 bases spanning the gap. Here the CDR3 reads CASGVNSGGWEKLFF. CDR3 sequence (DNA): TGTGCCAGCGGGGTTAACAGTGGGGGGTGGGAAAAACTGTTTTTT.

The chain uses TRBV9 and TRBJ1-4; D perhaps matches TRBD1 (5 bases). V lost 4 bases and J lost 0, with 10 bases in between. The CDR3 runs 15 residues. In germline, CDR1 is SGDLS, CDR2 YYNGEE. The CDR3 reads CASSTTGATNEKLFF. The CDR3 coding sequence is TGTGCCAGCAGCACGACGGGGGCAACTAATGAAAAACTGTTTTTT.

The chain uses TRBV7-2 and TRBJ2-7; 7 bases line up with TRBD2. This CDR3 comprises 13 residues. The V gene's germline CDR1 is SGHTA and CDR2 FQGNSA. Trimming at V came to 2 bases and at J to 3 bases, leaving 1 base not matched to a gene. CDR3 DNA: TGTGCCAGCAGCTTATCGGGGGGCTACGAGCAGTACTTC. It codes for CASSLSGGYEQYF.

The chain combines TRBV7-9 with TRBJ1-4; 7 bases match TRBD1. This CDR3 is built from 16 residues. J was trimmed by 0 bases and V by 0 bases; bases with no gene match: 1. CDR1 is SEHNR and CDR2 is FQNEAQ in the germline V gene (reference sequence). CDR3 sequence (DNA): TGTGCCAGCAGCTTAGCCGGGACAGCAACTAATGAAAAACTGTTTTTT. Translating gives CASSLAGTATNEKLFF.

V gene TRBV10-3 combines with J gene TRBJ1-2; tentative D call: TRBD1 (6 bases). Germline CDR1 reads ENHRY; CDR2 reads SYGVKD. This CDR3 is built from 14 residues. Trimming took 7 bases from V and 0 from J, leaving 12 bases between them. For the CDR3, the DNA is TGTGCCATCACCGGGACAAGAGCTAACTATGGCTACACCTTC. Residues: CAITGTRANYGYTF.